This T cell receptor (beta chain) was identified in a study of cytomegalovirus exposure and HLA in healthy donors. Points from the study as a whole: According to a later analysis, donors in an Asian-associated ancestry cluster reportedly had fewer N-insertions than the approximately 720-donor mean. Highly shared sequence variants in one cluster were likely a sequencing artifact. Later on, an analysis found that several of the most significant clusters appeared to be linked to common viral pathogens, which included parvovirus B19.

This CDR3 is 11 amino acids long. In germline, CDR1 is MNHEY, CDR2 SVGAGI. V was shortened by 6 bases and J by 9 bases, with 11 bases between the two germline ends. Turning to this clone: What it binds is not known.

PCR was performed using 60 Vbeta and 13 Jbeta primers. Sequencing used immunoSEQ multiplex PCR; TCRdb keeps in-frame clones, though not all of them. The sample has fewer than 250,000 clones; 80% to 90% are singletons. Sequenced: PBMCs. V usage is TRBV6-5 and J usage is TRBJ1-2; D unresolved. The receptor was isolated from a man aged 35-49 years in good health and CMV-seropositive. The CDR3 DNA reads TGTGCCAGCAGGAACATGGCCAGCTACACCTTC. Amino acid sequence: CASRNMASYTF.